The entry that follows covers one T cell receptor beta chain sequence. Its antigen is unknown. The CDR3 sequence is 14 residues long. V lost 5 bases and J lost 6; bases outside the gene matches: 8. Germline CDR1 SGHVS, CDR2 FQNEAQ. The entry originates in a study of response to subunit inactivated influenza vaccine. General study results and limits: Seasonal influenza vaccination, on each occasion, was suggested by the authors to recruit few new T cells.

From the RT-PCR reads, TCRdb called clonotypes with MiXCR, one entry per CDR3 protein. The table shows hundreds of thousands of distinct CDR3 sequences, with approximately 15% occurring only once. The material was PBMCs from blood, obtained about 12 days after vaccination. The rearrangement links TRBV7-8 to TRBJ2-7; TRBD1 agrees at 9 bases. This sequence originates from a man aged 45-65 years who received an inactivated influenza vaccine. The CDR3 DNA reads as TGTGCCAGCAGCACCGGGACAGGGATTGTCGAGCAGTACTTC. Residues: CASSTGTGIVEQYF.